Listed here are 10 T cell receptor beta chains from one sample, sequenced in a study of tumor and adjacent non-tumor tissue in lung cancer. This sample's RNA came from whole unsorted tissue. More than 3 cm separated this lung sample from the edge of the tumor. The library came from three nested PCR rounds adapted from ARM-PCR protocols. MiXCR, applied by TCRdb to the multiplex PCR reads, yields one record per CDR3 protein. Here the sample spans about 43,000 distinct CDR3 sequences, 60% being singletons. What was sequenced was distant non-tumor lung tissue. These receptors were collected from a middle-aged man with non-small cell lung cancer.

A word on this clonotype: At one end, the junction sequence differs from germline, possibly due to a read error. The chain is built from TRBV11-2 and TRBJ1-4; D is perhaps TRBD1 (6 bases). The CDR3 sequence is 18 residues long. Germline values: CDR1 SGHAT, CDR2 FQNNGV. CDR3 loop: CASSQHVWEQGLNVKLFF. CDR3 DNA: TGTGCCAGCAGCCAGCACGTTTGGGAACAGGGACTTAATGTAAAACTGTTTTTT.

As regards this clonotype: Germline and junction disagree at one end, which may indicate a read error. The gene calls are TRBV4-1 and TRBJ1-5, with D hard to call. Germline CDR1 MGHRA, CDR2 YSYEKL. There are 16 residues in the CDR3. For the CDR3, the DNA is TGCACCAGCAGCCAAGATACGAGAGGGAACAATCAGCCCCAGCATTTT. This encodes CTSSQDTRGNNQPQHF.

On this clonotype itself: The CDR3 end shows no conserved phenylalanine or tryptophan, and so a read error is likely. The chain is built from TRBV11-2 and TRBJ1-6, with a possible D match to TRBD1 (5 bases). V lost 5 bases and J 0 bases, leaving 17 bases between the germline ends. In germline, CDR1 is SGHAT, CDR2 FQNNGV. This CDR3 is built from 18 residues. The CDR3 here is CASSPRTWGNSYNSPLHL. In nucleotides, the CDR3 is TGTGCCAGCAGCCCTCGGACATGGGGAAACTCCTATAATTCACCCCTCCACTTA.

This clonotype was seen only a few times. The rearrangement links TRBV20-1 to TRBJ2-3; D possibly corresponds to TRBD2 (6 bases). CDR1 is DFQATT and CDR2 is SNEGSKA in the germline V gene (reference sequence). The CDR3 has 15 residues. Between the trimmed V and J ends, which lost 1 base and 0 bases, there was a span of 11 bases. The CDR3, as DNA: TGCAGTGCTAGAGGGGCGCGGGGTAGCACAGATACGCAGTATTTT. It encodes CSARGARGSTDTQYF.

Details on this clonotype: At one end, the junction sequence differs from germline, possibly due to a read error. This chain links TRBV14 with TRBJ2-1, with D possibly TRBD2 on 5 matching bases. The CDR3 contains 14 residues. CDR1 and CDR2 (germline): SGHDN, FVKESK. In DNA, the CDR3 is TGTGTCAGCAGACAAGAAACGGGATGCGATGAGCAGTTCTTC. This gives the protein CVSRQETGCDEQFF.

This clonotype was counted at least ten times. V and J are TRBV30 and TRBJ1-1; D gene uncertain. Between the trimmed V and J ends, which lost 3 bases and 1 base, there was a span of 6 bases. The V gene's germline CDR1 is GTSNPN and CDR2 SVGIG (reference sequence). CDR3 size: 12 residues. The CDR3 sequence: CAWRLGNTEAFF. CDR3 nucleotide sequence: TGTGCCTGGAGACTGGGGAACACTGAAGCTTTCTTT.

Comments on this clonotype: A much larger clone sits a single nucleotide away, making a read error possible. The chain employs TRBV28 and TRBJ2-2; the match to TRBD1 covers 10 bases. The CDR3 consists of 15 residues. Germline V gene lookup returns CDR1 MDHEN and CDR2 SYDVKM. The CDR3 loop reads CTSTSGTGDTGELFF. The CDR3 region has the DNA TGTACCAGCACCTCAGGGACAGGGGACACCGGGGAGCTGTTTTTT.

This clonotype was counted between two and nine times. This CDR3 fails to terminate in the conserved phenylalanine or tryptophan, so it likely reflects a read error. The chain links TRBV6-6 to TRBJ1-1; a possible D gene is TRBD1 (6 bases). This CDR3 comprises 16 residues. Germline V gives CDR1 MNHNY, CDR2 SVGAGI (reference sequence). The CDR3 sequence: CTSSQVGGTLNTEAFI. CDR3 DNA sequence: TGTACCAGCAGCCAAGTAGGGGGGACTCTGAACACTGAAGCTTTCATT.

Remarks on this clonotype: It is likely a read error, because the conserved phenylalanine at the end of the CDR3 is missing. The chain joins TRBV4-1 to TRBJ2-1, with 8 bases lining up with TRBD1. This CDR3 has 15 residues. CDR1 is MGHRA, CDR2 YSYEKL, per germline. Trimming took 6 bases from V and 11 from J; bases not matched to a gene: 15. The CDR3, as DNA: TGCGCCAGCAGTCTCAGCGGACAGGGAACCGATAAGCAGTTCATC. This codes for CASSLSGQGTDKQFI.

The sample holds a few counts of this clonotype. The chain employs TRBV20-1 and TRBJ2-1, with D possibly matching TRBD2 (5 bases). The CDR3 contains 15 residues. Germline V gene lookup returns CDR1 DFQATT and CDR2 SNEGSKA (reference sequence). The V gene lost 0 bases and the J gene lost 3 bases, with 12 bases spanning the gap. The CDR3 bases are TGCAGTGCTAGAGACGCGGACGGGAACTACAATGAGCAGTTCTTC. Amino acid sequence: CSARDADGNYNEQFF.